These 22 T cell receptor beta chains originate from one sample sequenced in a study of long-term antiretroviral therapy in people with HIV. With survey level as its setting, the immunoSEQ assay was v3.0. Profiling relied on immunoSEQ multiplex PCR, and the TCRdb table lists in-frame clones only, not all of them. The sample has over 25,000 clones, about four fifths seen once; the top ten hold approximately 10%. The sample here was unsorted PBMCs, taken 3 years after starting antiretroviral therapy. The receptors derive from a man in his forties or fifties with HIV.

The chain links TRBV30 to TRBJ1-1; TRBD1 is a possible D gene (5 bases). Trimming left V 7 bases short and J 7 bases short, with 16 bases between. In germline, CDR1 is GTSNPN, CDR2 SVGIG (reference sequence). CDR3 length equals 12 residues. The CDR3 DNA reads as TGTGCCTCAGGCGGGGCCTCCCTTGAAGCTTTCTTT. Residues: CASGGASLEAFF.

CDR3 in DNA: TGTGCCAGCAGCTTTGCAGGGAACGAGCAGTACTTC. This sequence encodes CASSFAGNEQYF. J is TRBJ2-7 and V is TRBV5-5; weak D call: TRBD1 (5 bases). Germline V gene lookup returns CDR1 SGHKS and CDR2 YYEKEE (reference sequence). CDR3 length: 12 amino acids. Trimming took 2 bases from V and 5 from J, leaving 8 bases between them. Variable domain in full (rest from reference TRBV5-5 and TRBJ2-7): DAGVTQSPTHLIKTRGQQVTLRCSPISGHKSVSWYQQVLGQGPQFIFQYYEKEERGRGNFPDRFSARQFPNYSSELNVNALLLGDSALYLCASSFAGNEQYFGPGTRLTVT.

The V call is TRBV19, the J call TRBJ1-1; TRBD1 matches at 9 bases. Germline V lookup: CDR1 LNHDA, CDR2 SQIVND (reference sequence). V dropped 5 bases and J dropped 6; count of bases not matched to a gene: 4. The CDR3 is 13 residues long. The CDR3, as DNA: TGTGCCAGTAGTCGGGACAGGGCGTCTGAAGCTTTCTTT. Amino acids: CASSRDRASEAFF.

This chain joins TRBV29-1 and TRBJ1-3; TRBD1 matches at 9 bases. The CDR3 is 14 residues long. The trim removed 6 bases at V and 1 base at J, leaving 4 bases unmatched. From germline, CDR1 is SQVTM and CDR2 ANQGSEA. CDR3 in DNA: TGCAGCGTAACACAGGGGGCATCTGGAAACACCATATATTTT. It encodes CSVTQGASGNTIYF.

V and J are TRBV28 and TRBJ1-1, with a possible D match to TRBD1 (5 bases). From germline, CDR1 is MDHEN and CDR2 SYDVKM. This CDR3 comprises 12 residues. V lost 7 bases and J lost 7, with 13 bases in between. CDR3 amino acids: CASNRGLLEAFF. CDR3 coding DNA: TGTGCCAGCAATAGGGGTCTACTTGAAGCTTTCTTT.

The chain employs TRBV19 and TRBJ2-1; D may be TRBD1 (5 bases). The germline V gene has CDR1 LNHDA and CDR2 SQIVND (reference sequence). This CDR3 comprises 12 residues. V was cut by 9 bases and J by 3 bases, with 9 bases left in between. CDR3 sequence (DNA): TGTGCCAGCCAGGACAACTACAATGAGCAGTTCTTC. Protein sequence: CASQDNYNEQFF. The full variable domain, in which reference TRBV19 and TRBJ2-1 provide the parts outside the CDR3, is DGGITQSPKYLFRKEGQNVTLSCEQNLNHDAMYWYRQDPGQGLRLIYYSQIVNDFQKGDIAEGYSVSREKKESFPLTVTSAQKNPTAFYLCASQDNYNEQFFGPGTRLTVL.

The chain employs TRBV7-9 and TRBJ1-1; weak D call: TRBD1 (6 bases). Trimming took off 6 bases at V and 0 bases at J, with 14 bases between the two ends. The CDR3 extends over 15 amino acids. CDR1 and CDR2 (germline): SEHNR, FQNEAQ (reference sequence). CDR3 sequence reads: CASRLTAGVNTEAFF. The CDR3, as DNA: TGTGCCAGCAGATTGACGGCAGGGGTGAACACTGAAGCTTTCTTT.

The V gene is TRBV29-1, the J gene TRBJ2-5; 10 bases line up with TRBD2. There are 15 residues in the CDR3. Germline CDR1 and CDR2: SQVTM and ANQGSEA. The V gene end was trimmed by 0 bases and the J gene end by 1 base; junction bases not matched to a gene: 2. The DNA for the CDR3 is TGCAGCGTTGAAGAGGGGACTAGCGTCCAAGAGACCCAGTACTTC. It specifies CSVEEGTSVQETQYF.

The rearrangement joins TRBV6-1 to TRBJ2-1; a possible D gene is TRBD2 (7 bases). The CDR3 has 13 residues. The V gene's germline CDR1 is MNHNS and CDR2 SASEGT. The CDR3 DNA follows: TGTGGGGTAGGGCGGGGGCCCTACAATGAGCAGTTCTTC. Translated, it gives CGVGRGPYNEQFF.

This chain joins TRBV7-3 and TRBJ2-2, with TRBD1 matching 7 bases. Germline CDR1 and CDR2: SGHTA and FQGTGA. The CDR3 runs to 15 residues. Germline trimming cut 5 bases from V and 1 base from J; bases unmatched to any gene: 4. The CDR3 bases are TGTGCCAGCAGCACCACAGGGGTGAACACCGGGGAGCTGTTTTTT. This sequence encodes CASSTTGVNTGELFF.

This clone came up a few times. The V gene is TRBV18, the J gene TRBJ1-6, with TRBD1 as a possible D gene (5 bases). V gave up 3 bases and J gave up 3 bases, with 21 bases separating them. The CDR3 has 19 residues. CDR1 is KGHSH, CDR2 LQKENI, per germline. Here the CDR3 reads CASSPKEIPRGFYNSPLHF. CDR3 coding DNA: TGTGCCAGCTCACCCAAGGAGATCCCGAGGGGCTTCTATAATTCACCCCTCCACTTT.

J is TRBJ2-7 and V is TRBV27, with D perhaps TRBD1 (5 bases). CDR1 MNHEY and CDR2 SMNVEV come from the germline V gene (reference sequence). Deletions cut 6 bases from V and 5 bases from J, with 14 bases between. The CDR3 covers 13 residues. CDR3 nucleotide sequence: TGTGCCAGCAGCTCAACACAGGACAACGAGCAGTACTTC. It is translated as CASSSTQDNEQYF.

This clone appeared once. The CDR3 loop is CASSEGQGASGYTF. Written as DNA, the CDR3 is TGTGCCAGCAGTGAAGGCCAGGGGGCTTCTGGCTACACCTTC. This rearrangement joins TRBV6-1 to TRBJ1-2, with 8 positions matching TRBD1. Germline-derived CDR1 and CDR2 are MNHNS and SASEGT. Losses at the gene ends were 1 base for V and 7 bases for J; bases not matched to a gene: 5. The length of the CDR3 is 14 residues.

The chain carries TRBV5-6 and TRBJ1-5; D is unresolved. The V gene lost 2 bases and the J gene lost 3 bases, with 12 bases spanning the gap. CDR1 SGHDT and CDR2 YYEEEE come from the germline V gene. This CDR3 is 15 amino acids long. The CDR3 DNA follows: TGTGCCAGCAGCTTAGTGTCCAGCCCCAATCAGCCCCAGCATTTT. Translating gives CASSLVSSPNQPQHF.

This clone was detected a few times. The rearrangement uses TRBV6-1 and TRBJ2-7, with D unclear. The CDR3 totals 14 residues. V dropped 1 base and J dropped 0 bases, with 7 bases sitting between them. CDR1 is MNHNS and CDR2 is SASEGT in the germline V gene. CDR3 nucleotides: TGTGCCAGCAGTGAAGGAGGAGCCTCCTACGAGCAGTACTTC. Protein product: CASSEGGASYEQYF.

The table lists this clone with a count of one. The chain recombines TRBV18 with TRBJ1-4; tentatively, D is TRBD1 (5 bases). Germline CDR1 KGHSH, CDR2 LQKENI. V was trimmed by 0 bases and J by 7 bases, leaving 15 bases between them. CDR3 length: 16 residues. CDR3 loop: CASSPPRGRAGEKLFF. The CDR3 DNA reads as TGTGCCAGCTCACCACCCCGGGGCAGGGCGGGTGAAAAACTGTTTTTT. Full variable domain (remainder filled in from reference TRBV18 and TRBJ1-4): NAGVMQNPRHLVRRRGQEARLRCSPMKGHSHVYWYRQLPEEGLKFMVYLQKENIIDESGMPKERFSAEFPKEGPSILRIQQVVRGDSAAYFCASSPPRGRAGEKLFFGSGTQLSVL.

The chain couples TRBV5-4 to TRBJ1-3; possibly TRBD1 for D (6 bases). This CDR3 spans 15 amino acids. Germline V lookup: CDR1 SGHNT, CDR2 YYREEE (reference sequence). Trimming shortened V by 3 bases and J by 3 bases, and 13 bases separated the two germline ends. As DNA, the CDR3 is TGTGCCAGCAGCTCGCGGGGGCTAGATGGAAACACCATATATTTT. Residues: CASSSRGLDGNTIYF.

The J gene is TRBJ1-1, the V gene TRBV20-1; 8 positions match TRBD1. CDR1 is DFQATT, CDR2 SNEGSKA, per germline (reference sequence). The CDR3 runs 11 residues. Losses at the gene ends were 7 bases for V and 9 bases for J; bases not matched to a gene: 7. The CDR3 DNA is TGCAGTGGAAAGACAGGGGTCAAAGCTTTCTTT. Its protein is CSGKTGVKAFF.

This rearrangement joins TRBV7-9 to TRBJ2-5; 9 bases map to TRBD1. V gave up 2 bases and J gave up 5 bases; unmatched junction bases: 9. Germline values: CDR1 SEHNR, CDR2 FQNEAQ (reference sequence). There are 16 residues in the CDR3. This chain's CDR3 is CASSLTMGQGHETQYF. Here the CDR3 DNA reads TGTGCCAGCAGCTTAACGATGGGACAGGGCCACGAGACCCAGTACTTC.

The chain links TRBV6-1 to TRBJ1-1; D not certain. Germline-derived CDR1 and CDR2 are MNHNS and SASEGT. V was trimmed by 6 bases and J by 5 bases, leaving 19 bases between them. The CDR3 length is 15 residues. The DNA for the CDR3 is TGTGCCAGCAGAGGGATGCGCAGCTCGAGGACTGAAGCTTTCTTT. Translating it yields CASRGMRSSRTEAFF.

This chain connects TRBV18 to TRBJ1-2, with D possibly being TRBD1 (6 bases). The germline gives CDR1 KGHSH, CDR2 LQKENI. V lost 8 bases to trimming and J lost 4 bases, with 20 bases between them. This CDR3 is built from 15 residues. The CDR3 bases are TGTGCCAGCCGCCCATTAGGACAGACCATCTATGGCTACACCTTC. Its translation is CASRPLGQTIYGYTF. Variable domain in full (rest from reference TRBV18 and TRBJ1-2): NAGVMQNPRHLVRRRGQEARLRCSPMKGHSHVYWYRQLPEEGLKFMVYLQKENIIDESGMPKERFSAEFPKEGPSILRIQQVVRGDSAAYFCASRPLGQTIYGYTFGSGTRLTVV.

This chain connects TRBV5-1 to TRBJ2-1, with 11 nucleotides matching TRBD2. From germline, CDR1 is SGHRS and CDR2 YFSETQ. This CDR3 spans 15 amino acids. V was pared by 3 bases and J by 5 bases, with 4 bases of the junction left unmatched. CDR3 in amino acids: CASSSGTSGHNEQFF. The CDR3 DNA reads as TGCGCCAGCAGCTCCGGGACTAGCGGCCACAATGAGCAGTTCTTC.